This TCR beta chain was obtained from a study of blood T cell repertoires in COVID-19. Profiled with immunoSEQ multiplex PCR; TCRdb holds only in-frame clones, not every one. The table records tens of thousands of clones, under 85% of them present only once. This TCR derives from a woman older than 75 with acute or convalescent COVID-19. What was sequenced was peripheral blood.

CDR3 sequence: CARESGNGYTF. CDR3 nucleotides: TGTGCCCGGGAATCGGGGAATGGCTACACCTTC. V is TRBV30 and J is TRBJ1-2, with no clear D. Trimming cost V 8 bases and J 6 bases, with 13 bases left between them. CDR3 length equals 11 residues. Germline CDR1 GTSNPN, CDR2 SVGIG (reference sequence).